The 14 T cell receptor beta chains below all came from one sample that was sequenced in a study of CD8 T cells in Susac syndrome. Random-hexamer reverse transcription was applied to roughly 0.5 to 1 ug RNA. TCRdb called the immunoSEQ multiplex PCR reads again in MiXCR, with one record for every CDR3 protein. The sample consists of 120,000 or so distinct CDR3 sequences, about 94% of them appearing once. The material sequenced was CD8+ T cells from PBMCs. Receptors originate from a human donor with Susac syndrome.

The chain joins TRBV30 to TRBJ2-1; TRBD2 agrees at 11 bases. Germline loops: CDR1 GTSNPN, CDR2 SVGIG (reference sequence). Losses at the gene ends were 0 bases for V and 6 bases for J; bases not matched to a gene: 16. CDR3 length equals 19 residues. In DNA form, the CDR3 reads TGTGCCTGGAGTGTACGTCGACTAGCGGGACCCCACCCCCCCAATGAGCAGTTCTTC. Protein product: CAWSVRRLAGPHPPNEQFF.

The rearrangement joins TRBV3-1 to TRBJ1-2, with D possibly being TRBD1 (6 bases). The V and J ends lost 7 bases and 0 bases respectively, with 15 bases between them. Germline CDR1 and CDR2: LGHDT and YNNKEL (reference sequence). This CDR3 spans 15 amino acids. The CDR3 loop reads CASKPTGQTNYGYTF. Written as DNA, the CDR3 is TGTGCCAGCAAGCCCACAGGGCAGACTAACTATGGCTACACCTTC.

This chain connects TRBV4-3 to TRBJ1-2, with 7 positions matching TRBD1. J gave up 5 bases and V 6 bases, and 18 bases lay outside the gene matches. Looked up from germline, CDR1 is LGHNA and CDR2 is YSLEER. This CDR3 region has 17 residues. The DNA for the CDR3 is TGCGCCAGCAGTCGCTGGACAGGCGTTTGGTGGAGTTATGGCTACACCTTC. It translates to CASSRWTGVWWSYGYTF.

In DNA form, the CDR3 reads TGTGCCAGCAGTTACTCTGGCCAGAACAATCAGCCCCAGCATTTT. Encoded protein: CASSYSGQNNQPQHF. The J gene is TRBJ1-5, the V gene TRBV6-2 or TRBV6-3; no reliable D call. This CDR3 contains 15 residues. V dropped 0 bases and J dropped 3 bases, with 9 bases sitting between them. Germline CDR1 and CDR2: MNHEY and SVGEGT.

The CDR3 nucleotides read TGTGCCAGCAGTTCCCCACCGACAGGGGAGGCGATCGGCTACACCTTC. Residues: CASSSPPTGEAIGYTF. This rearrangement joins TRBV6-5 to TRBJ1-2, with 8 bases lining up with TRBD1. This CDR3 spans 16 amino acids. V dropped 4 bases and J dropped 8; count of bases not matched to a gene: 15. Germline loops: CDR1 MNHEY, CDR2 SVGAGI.

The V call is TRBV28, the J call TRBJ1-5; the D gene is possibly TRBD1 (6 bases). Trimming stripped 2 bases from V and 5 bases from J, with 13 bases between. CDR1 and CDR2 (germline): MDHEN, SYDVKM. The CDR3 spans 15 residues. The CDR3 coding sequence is TGTGCCAGCAGTTTAAACAGGGAGTATCATCAGCCCCAGCATTTT. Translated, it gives CASSLNREYHQPQHF.

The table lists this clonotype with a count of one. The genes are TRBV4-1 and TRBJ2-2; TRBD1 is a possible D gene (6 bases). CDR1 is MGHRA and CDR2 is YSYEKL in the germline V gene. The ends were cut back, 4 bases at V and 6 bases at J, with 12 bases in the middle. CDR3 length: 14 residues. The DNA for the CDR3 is TGCGCCAGCAGCCTTCACACAGGGTCCGGGGAGCTGTTTTTT. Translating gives CASSLHTGSGELFF.

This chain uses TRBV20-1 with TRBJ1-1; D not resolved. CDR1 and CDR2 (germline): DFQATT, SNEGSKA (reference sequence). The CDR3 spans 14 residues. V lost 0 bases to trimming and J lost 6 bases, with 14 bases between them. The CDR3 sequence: CSARDLGQASEAFF. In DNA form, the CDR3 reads TGCAGTGCTAGAGATTTGGGTCAGGCCTCTGAAGCTTTCTTT.

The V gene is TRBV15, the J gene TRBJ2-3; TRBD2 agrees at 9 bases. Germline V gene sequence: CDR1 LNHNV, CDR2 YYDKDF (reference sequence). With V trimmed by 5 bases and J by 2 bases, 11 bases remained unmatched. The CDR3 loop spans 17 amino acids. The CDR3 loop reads CATSAGTAGGPTDTQYF. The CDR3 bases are TGTGCCACCAGCGCAGGGACGGCGGGAGGGCCCACAGATACGCAGTATTTT.

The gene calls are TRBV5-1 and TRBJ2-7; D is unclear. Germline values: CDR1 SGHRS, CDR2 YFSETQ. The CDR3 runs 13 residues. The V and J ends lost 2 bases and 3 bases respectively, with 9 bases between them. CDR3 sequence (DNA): TGCGCCAGCAGCTTACAGTTGGGCTACGAGCAGTACTTC. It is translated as CASSLQLGYEQYF.

CDR3: CSARDILAGIYNEQFF. The CDR3 region has the DNA TGCAGTGCTAGAGATATTCTAGCGGGGATATACAATGAGCAGTTCTTC. The V and J genes are TRBV20-1 and TRBJ2-1, with TRBD2 identical over 9 bases. Unmatched junction bases numbered 7, after V lost 0 bases and J lost 4 bases. CDR1 is DFQATT, CDR2 SNEGSKA, per germline (reference sequence). The CDR3 consists of 16 residues.

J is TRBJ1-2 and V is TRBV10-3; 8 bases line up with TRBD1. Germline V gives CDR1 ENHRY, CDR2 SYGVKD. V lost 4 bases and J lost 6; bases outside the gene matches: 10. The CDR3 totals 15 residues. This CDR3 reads CAISGSRDRNDGYTF. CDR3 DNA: TGTGCCATCAGTGGGTCCAGGGACAGGAACGATGGCTACACCTTC.

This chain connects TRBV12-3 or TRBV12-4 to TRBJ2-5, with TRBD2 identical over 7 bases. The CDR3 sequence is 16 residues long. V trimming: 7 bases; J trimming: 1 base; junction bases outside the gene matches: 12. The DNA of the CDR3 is TGTGCCAGCACCCCGGGTTGGCGGGGGACCCAAGAGACCCAGTACTTC. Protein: CASTPGWRGTQETQYF.

The CDR3: CASSRYLAGLPTDTQYF. CDR3 nucleotide sequence: TGTGCCAGCAGCCGGTATTTAGCGGGACTCCCCACAGATACGCAGTATTTT. This chain links TRBV3-1 with TRBJ2-3; 8 bases line up with TRBD2. V gave up 4 bases and J gave up 2 bases; unmatched junction bases: 11. This CDR3 is 17 amino acids long. Germline V gives CDR1 LGHDT, CDR2 YNNKEL (reference sequence).